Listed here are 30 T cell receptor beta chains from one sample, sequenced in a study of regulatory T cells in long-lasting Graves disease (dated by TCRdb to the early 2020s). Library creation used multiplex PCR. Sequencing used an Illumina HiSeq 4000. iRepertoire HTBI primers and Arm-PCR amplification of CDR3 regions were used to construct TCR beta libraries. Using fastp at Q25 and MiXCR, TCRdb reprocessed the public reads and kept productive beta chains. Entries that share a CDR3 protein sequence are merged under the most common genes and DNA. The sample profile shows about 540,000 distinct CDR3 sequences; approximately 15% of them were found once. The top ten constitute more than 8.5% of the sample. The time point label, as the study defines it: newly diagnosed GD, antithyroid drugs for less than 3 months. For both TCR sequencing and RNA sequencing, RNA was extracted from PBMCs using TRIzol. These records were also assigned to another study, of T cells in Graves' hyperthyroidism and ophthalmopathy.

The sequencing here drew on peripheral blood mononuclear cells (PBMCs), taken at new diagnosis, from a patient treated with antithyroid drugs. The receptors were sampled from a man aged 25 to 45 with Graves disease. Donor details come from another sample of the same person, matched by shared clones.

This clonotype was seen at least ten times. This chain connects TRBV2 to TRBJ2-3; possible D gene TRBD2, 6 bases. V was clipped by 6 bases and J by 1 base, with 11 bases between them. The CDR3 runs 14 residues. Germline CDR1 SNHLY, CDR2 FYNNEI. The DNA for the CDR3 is TGTGCCAGCAGACTTAGGGAGGGCACAGATACGCAGTATTTT. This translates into CASRLREGTDTQYF.

The CDR3 coding sequence is TGTGCCTGGAGTGGCCGACAGGGTCTGTCCGATACGCAGTATTTT. It yields the protein CAWSGRQGLSDTQYF. The chain couples TRBV30 to TRBJ2-3; 7 bases map to TRBD1. J lost 6 bases, V lost 1 base, and 10 bases had no gene match. Per the germline V gene, CDR1 is GTSNPN and CDR2 is SVGIG (reference sequence). This CDR3 is 15 amino acids long.

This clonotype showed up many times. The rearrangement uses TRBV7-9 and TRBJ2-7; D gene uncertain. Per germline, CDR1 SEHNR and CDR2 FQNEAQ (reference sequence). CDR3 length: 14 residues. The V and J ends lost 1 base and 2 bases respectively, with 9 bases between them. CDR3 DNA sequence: TGTGCCAGCAGCTTAGACGGAAAGACCTACGAGCAGTACTTC. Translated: CASSLDGKTYEQYF.

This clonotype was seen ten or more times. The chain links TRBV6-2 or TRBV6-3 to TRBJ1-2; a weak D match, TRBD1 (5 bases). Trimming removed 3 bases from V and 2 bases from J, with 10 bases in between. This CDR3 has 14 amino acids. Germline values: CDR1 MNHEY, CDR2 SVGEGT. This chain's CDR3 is CASSYPGLNYGYTF. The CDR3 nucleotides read TGTGCCAGCAGTTATCCAGGGTTGAACTATGGCTACACCTTC.

The CDR3 region is CASSAPRDRDYEQYF. CDR3 sequence (DNA): TGTGCCAGCAGTGCCCCCCGGGACAGGGACTACGAGCAGTACTTC. This chain connects TRBV12-3 or TRBV12-4 to TRBJ2-7, with 9 bases lining up with TRBD1. V trimming: 5 bases; J trimming: 3 bases; junction bases outside the gene matches: 8. This CDR3 has 15 amino acids.

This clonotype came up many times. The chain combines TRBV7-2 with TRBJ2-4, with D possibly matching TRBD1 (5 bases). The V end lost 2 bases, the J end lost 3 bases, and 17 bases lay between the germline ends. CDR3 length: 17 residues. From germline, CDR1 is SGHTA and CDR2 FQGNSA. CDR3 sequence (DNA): TGTGCCAGCAGCTTAAGCATCTCTCAGGGCAGCAAAAACATTCAGTACTTC. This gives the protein CASSLSISQGSKNIQYF.

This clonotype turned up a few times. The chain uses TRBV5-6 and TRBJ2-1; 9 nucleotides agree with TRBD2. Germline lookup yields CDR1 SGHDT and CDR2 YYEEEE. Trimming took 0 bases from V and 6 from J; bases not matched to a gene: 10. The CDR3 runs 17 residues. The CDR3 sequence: CASSLAGGSGRSNEQFF. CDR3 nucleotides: TGTGCCAGCAGCTTGGCCGGGGGGAGCGGGAGGTCCAATGAGCAGTTCTTC.

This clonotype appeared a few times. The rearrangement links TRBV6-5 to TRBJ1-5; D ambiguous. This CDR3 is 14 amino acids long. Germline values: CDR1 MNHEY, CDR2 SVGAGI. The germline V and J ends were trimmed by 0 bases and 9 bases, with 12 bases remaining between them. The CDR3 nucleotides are TGTGCCAGCAGTTACTCGGCAGGTGAATGGCCCCAGCATTTT. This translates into CASSYSAGEWPQHF.

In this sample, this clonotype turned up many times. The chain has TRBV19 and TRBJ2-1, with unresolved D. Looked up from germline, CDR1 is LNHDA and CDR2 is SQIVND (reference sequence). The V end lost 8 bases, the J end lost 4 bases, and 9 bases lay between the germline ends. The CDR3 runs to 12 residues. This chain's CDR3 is CASAPNYNEQFF. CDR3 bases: TGTGCCAGTGCGCCTAATTACAATGAGCAGTTCTTC.

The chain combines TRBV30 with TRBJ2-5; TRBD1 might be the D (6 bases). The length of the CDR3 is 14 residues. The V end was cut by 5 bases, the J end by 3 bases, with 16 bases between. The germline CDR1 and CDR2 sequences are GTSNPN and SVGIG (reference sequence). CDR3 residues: CAWRLQGYEETQYF. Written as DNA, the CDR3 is TGTGCCTGGCGATTACAGGGCTACGAAGAGACCCAGTACTTC. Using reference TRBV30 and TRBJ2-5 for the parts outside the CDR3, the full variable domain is SQTIHQWPATLVQPVGSPLSLECTVEGTSNPNLYWYRQAAGRGLQLLFYSVGIGQISSEVPQNLSASRPQDRQFILSSKKLLLSDSGFYLCAWRLQGYEETQYFGPGTRLLVL.

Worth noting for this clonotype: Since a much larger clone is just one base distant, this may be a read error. CDR3 coding DNA: TGTGCCAGCGCGACGGGGAACTGCAATGAGCAGTTCTTC. Its protein product is CASATGNCNEQFF. The chain is built from TRBV6-2 or TRBV6-3 and TRBJ2-1; a possible D gene is TRBD2 (5 bases). Germline V gene data show CDR1 as MNHEY and CDR2 as SVGEGT. The CDR3 spans 13 residues. Trimming left V 8 bases short and J 6 bases short, with 14 bases between.

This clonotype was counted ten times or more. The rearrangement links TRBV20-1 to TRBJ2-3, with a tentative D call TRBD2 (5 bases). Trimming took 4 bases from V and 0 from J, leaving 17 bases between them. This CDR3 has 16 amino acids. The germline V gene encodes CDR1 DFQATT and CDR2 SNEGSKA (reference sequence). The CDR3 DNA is TGCAGTGCTACCAGCCTCAGCGGTACTAGCACAGATACGCAGTATTTT. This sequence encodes CSATSLSGTSTDTQYF.

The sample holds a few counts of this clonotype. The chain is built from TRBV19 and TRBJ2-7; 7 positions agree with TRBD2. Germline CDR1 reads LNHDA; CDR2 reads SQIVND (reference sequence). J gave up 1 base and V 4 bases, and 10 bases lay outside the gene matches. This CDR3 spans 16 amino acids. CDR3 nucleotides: TGTGCCAGTAGTACCCCTGGTGGCGGGGGTTCCTACGAGCAGTACTTC. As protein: CASSTPGGGGSYEQYF.

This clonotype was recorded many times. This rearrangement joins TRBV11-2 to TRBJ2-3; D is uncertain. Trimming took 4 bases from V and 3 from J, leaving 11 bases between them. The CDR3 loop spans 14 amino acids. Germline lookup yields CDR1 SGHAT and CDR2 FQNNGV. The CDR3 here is CASSSFRRTDTQYF. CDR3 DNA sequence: TGTGCCAGCAGCTCCTTCCGCCGGACAGATACGCAGTATTTT.

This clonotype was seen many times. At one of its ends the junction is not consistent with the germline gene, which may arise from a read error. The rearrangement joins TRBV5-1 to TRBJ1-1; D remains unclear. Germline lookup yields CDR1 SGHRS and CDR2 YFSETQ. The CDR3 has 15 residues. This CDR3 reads CASSLARGGNTEAFF. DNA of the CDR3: TGTGCCAGCAGCTTGGCACGGGGAGGGAACACTGAAGCTTTCTTT.

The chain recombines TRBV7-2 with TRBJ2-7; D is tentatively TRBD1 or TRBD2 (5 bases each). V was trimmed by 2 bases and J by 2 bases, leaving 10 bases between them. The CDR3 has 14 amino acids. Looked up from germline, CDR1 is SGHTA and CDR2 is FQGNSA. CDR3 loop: CASSLFPGPYEQYF. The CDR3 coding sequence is TGTGCCAGCAGCTTATTCCCGGGGCCCTACGAGCAGTACTTC. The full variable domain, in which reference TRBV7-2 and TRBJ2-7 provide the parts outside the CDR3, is GAGVSQSPSNKVTEKGKDVELRCDPISGHTALYWYRQSLGQGLEFLIYFQGNSAPDKSGLPSDRFSAERTGGSVSTLTIQRTQQEDSAVYLCASSLFPGPYEQYFGPGTRLTVT.

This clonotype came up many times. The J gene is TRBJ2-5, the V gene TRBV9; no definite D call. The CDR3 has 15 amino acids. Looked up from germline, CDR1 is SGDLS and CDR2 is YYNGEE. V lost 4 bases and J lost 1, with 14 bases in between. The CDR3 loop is CASSPTRTSQETQYF. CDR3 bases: TGTGCCAGCAGCCCGACTCGGACGTCCCAAGAGACCCAGTACTTC.

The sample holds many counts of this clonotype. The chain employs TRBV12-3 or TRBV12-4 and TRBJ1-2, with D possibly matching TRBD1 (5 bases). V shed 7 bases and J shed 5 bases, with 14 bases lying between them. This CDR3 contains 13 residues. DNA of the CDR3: TGTGCCAGCACCGCCTTGACAGATTATGGCTACACCTTC. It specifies CASTALTDYGYTF.

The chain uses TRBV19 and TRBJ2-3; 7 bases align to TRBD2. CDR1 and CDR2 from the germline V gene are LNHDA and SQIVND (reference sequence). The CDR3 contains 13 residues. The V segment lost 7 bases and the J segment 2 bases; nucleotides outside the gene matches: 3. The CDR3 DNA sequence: TGTGCCAGTACGAAGCGGGACACAGATACGCAGTATTTT. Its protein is CASTKRDTDTQYF.

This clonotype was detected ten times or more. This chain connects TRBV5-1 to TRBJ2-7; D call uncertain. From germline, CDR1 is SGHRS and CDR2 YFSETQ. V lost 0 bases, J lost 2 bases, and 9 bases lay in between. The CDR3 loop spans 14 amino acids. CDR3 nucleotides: TGCGCCAGCAGCTTGGATGGCAAACCCTACGAGCAGTACTTC. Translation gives CASSLDGKPYEQYF.

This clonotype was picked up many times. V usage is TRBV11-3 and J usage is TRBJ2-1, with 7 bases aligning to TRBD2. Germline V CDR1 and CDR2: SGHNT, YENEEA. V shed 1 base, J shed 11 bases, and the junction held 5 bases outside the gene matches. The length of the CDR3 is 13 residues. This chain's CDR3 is CASSLGASGKQFF. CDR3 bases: TGTGCCAGCAGCTTAGGGGCTAGCGGTAAGCAGTTCTTC.

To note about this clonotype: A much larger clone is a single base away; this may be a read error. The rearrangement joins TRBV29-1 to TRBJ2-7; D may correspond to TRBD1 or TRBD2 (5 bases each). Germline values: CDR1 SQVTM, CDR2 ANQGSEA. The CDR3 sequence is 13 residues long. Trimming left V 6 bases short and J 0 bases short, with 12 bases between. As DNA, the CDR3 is TGCAGCGTGCCGGGACGGGGCTCCTACGAGCAGTACTTC. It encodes CSVPGRGSYEQYF.

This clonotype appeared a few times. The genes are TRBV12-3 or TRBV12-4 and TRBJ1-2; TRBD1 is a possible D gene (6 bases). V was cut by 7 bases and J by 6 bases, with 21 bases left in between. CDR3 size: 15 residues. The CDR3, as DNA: TGTGCCAGCACCCCCCGGGGGGCGCATTCGCATGGCTACACCTTC. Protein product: CASTPRGAHSHGYTF.

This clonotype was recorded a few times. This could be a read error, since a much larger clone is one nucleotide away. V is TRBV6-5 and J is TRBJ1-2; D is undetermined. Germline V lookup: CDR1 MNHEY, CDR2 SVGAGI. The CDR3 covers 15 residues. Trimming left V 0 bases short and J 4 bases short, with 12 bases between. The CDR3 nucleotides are TGTGCCAGCAGTTACTCTACGGGTTCTAGCTATGGCTACACCTTC. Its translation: CASSYSTGSSYGYTF.

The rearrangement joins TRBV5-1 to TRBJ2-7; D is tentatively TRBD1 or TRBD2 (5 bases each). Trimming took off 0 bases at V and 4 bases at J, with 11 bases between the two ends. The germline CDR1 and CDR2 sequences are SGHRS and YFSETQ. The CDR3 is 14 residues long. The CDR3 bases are TGCGCCAGCAGCTTGGGAGGGGCCCAATACGAGCAGTACTTC. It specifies CASSLGGAQYEQYF.

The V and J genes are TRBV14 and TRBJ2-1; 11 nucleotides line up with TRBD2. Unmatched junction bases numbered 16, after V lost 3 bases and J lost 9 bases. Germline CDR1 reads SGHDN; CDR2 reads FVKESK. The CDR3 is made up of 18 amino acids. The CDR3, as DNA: TGTGCCAGCAGCCACCAAGCGCTAGCGGGAGGCTTCAGTGGTGAGCAGTTCTTC. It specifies CASSHQALAGGFSGEQFF. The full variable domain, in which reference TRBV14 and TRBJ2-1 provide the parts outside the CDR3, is EAGVTQFPSHSVIEKGQTVTLRCDPISGHDNLYWYRRVMGKEIKFLLHFVKESKQDESGMPNNRFLAERTGGTYSTLKVQPAELEDSGVYFCASSHQALAGGFSGEQFFGPGTRLTVL.

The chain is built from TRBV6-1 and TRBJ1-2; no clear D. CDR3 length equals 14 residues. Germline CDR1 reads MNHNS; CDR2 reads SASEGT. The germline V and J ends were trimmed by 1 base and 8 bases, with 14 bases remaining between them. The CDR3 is CASSEVDTEDGYTF. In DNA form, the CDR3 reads TGTGCCAGCAGTGAAGTAGACACAGAGGACGGCTACACCTTC.

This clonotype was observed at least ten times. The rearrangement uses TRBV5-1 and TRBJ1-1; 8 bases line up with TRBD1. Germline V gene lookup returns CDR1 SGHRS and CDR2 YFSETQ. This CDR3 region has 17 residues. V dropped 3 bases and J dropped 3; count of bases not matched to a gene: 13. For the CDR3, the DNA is TGCGCCAGCAGCTGGGACAGGCGGGACCTGGGGGACACTGAAGCTTTCTTT. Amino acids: CASSWDRRDLGDTEAFF.

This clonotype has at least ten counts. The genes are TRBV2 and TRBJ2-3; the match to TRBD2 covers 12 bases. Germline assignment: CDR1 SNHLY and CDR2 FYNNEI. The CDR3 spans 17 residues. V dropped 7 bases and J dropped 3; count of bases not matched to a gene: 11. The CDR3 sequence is CASKALAGGWATDTQYF. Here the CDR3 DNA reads TGTGCCAGCAAGGCTCTAGCGGGAGGGTGGGCTACAGATACGCAGTATTTT.

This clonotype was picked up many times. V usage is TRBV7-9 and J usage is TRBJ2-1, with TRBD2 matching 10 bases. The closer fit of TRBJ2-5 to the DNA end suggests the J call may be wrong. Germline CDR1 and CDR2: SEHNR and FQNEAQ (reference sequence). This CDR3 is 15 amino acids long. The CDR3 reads CASSDLAGVQETQYF. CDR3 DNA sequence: TGTGCCAGCAGCGATCTAGCGGGAGTACAAGAGACCCAGTACTTC.